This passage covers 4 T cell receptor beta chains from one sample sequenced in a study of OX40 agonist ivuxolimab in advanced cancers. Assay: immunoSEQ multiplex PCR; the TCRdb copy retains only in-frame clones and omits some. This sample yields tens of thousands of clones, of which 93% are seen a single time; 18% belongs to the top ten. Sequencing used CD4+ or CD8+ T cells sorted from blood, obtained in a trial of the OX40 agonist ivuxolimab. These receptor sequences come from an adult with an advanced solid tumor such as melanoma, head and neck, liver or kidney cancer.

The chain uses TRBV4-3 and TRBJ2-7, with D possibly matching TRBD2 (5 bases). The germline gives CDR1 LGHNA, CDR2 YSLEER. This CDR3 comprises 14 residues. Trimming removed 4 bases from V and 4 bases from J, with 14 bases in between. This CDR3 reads CASSPRTFTYEQYF. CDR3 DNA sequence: TGCGCCAGCAGCCCCCGGACTTTTACTTACGAGCAGTACTTC.

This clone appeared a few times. The CDR3 DNA is TGTGCCAGCAGTTTATCGAGAGGGATGAACACTGAAGCTTTCTTT. Encoded protein: CASSLSRGMNTEAFF. The chain has TRBV27 and TRBJ1-1; unclear D gene. The CDR3 length is 15 residues. V was pared by 0 bases and J by 0 bases, with 8 bases between. Germline CDR1 MNHEY, CDR2 SMNVEV (reference sequence).

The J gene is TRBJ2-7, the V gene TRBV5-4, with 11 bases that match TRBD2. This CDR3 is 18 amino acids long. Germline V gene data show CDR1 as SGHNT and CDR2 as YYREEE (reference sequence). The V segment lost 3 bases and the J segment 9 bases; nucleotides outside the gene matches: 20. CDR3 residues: CASSSIPNPGLAEVGQYF. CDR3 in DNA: TGTGCCAGCAGCTCGATCCCCAACCCGGGACTAGCGGAGGTAGGGCAGTACTTC.

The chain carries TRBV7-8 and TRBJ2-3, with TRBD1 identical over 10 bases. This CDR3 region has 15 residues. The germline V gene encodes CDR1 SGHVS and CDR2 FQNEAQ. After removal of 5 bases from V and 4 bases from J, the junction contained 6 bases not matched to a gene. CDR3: CASSRDRGFADTQYF. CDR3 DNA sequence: TGTGCCAGCAGCCGGGACAGGGGATTCGCAGATACGCAGTATTTT.